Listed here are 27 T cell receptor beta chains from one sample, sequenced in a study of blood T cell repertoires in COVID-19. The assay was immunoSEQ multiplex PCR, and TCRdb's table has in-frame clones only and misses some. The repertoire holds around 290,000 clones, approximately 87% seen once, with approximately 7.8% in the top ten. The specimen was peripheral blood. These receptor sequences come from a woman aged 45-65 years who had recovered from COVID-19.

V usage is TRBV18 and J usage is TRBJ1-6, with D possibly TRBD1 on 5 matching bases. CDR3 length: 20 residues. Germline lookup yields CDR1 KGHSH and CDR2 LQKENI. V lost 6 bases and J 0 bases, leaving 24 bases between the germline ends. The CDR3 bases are TGTGCCAGCTCGTCAATGGGACTGAAAACCCCTGGCTCCTATAATTCACCCCTCCACTTT. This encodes CASSSMGLKTPGSYNSPLHF.

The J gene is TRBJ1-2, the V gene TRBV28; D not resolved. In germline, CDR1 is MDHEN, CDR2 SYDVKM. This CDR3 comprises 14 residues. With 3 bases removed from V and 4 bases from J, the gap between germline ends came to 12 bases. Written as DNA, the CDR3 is TGTGCCAGCAGTTTGGGCCCAGTAGTCTATGGCTACACCTTC. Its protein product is CASSLGPVVYGYTF.

The CDR3, as DNA: TGTGCCAGCAGTGAAGGCGTTTCCGGCTACACCTTC. Its protein is CASSEGVSGYTF. V usage is TRBV2 and J usage is TRBJ1-2; D unresolved. In germline, CDR1 is SNHLY, CDR2 FYNNEI. V was clipped by 1 base and J by 8 bases, with 8 bases between them. The CDR3 length is 12 residues.

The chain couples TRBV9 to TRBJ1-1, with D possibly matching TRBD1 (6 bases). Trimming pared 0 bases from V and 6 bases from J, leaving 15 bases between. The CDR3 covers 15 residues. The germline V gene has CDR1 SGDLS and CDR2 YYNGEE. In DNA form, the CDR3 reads TGTGCCAGCAGCGTAGGGTCGGGGGGCCGGGCTGAAGCTTTCTTT. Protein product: CASSVGSGGRAEAFF.

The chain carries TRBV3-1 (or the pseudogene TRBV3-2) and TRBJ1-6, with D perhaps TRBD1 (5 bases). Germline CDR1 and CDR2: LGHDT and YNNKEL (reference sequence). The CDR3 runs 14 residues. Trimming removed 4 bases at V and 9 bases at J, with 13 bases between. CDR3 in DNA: TGTGCCAGCAGCCCGGACACGGGGGGTTCACCCCTCCACTTT. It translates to CASSPDTGGSPLHF.

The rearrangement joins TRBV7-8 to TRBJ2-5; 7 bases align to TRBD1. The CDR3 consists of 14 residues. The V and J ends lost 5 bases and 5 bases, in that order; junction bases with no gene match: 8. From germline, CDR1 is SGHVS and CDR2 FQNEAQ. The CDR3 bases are TGTGCCAGCAGCCCAGGACAGGTCCCTGAGACCCAGTACTTC. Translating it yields CASSPGQVPETQYF.

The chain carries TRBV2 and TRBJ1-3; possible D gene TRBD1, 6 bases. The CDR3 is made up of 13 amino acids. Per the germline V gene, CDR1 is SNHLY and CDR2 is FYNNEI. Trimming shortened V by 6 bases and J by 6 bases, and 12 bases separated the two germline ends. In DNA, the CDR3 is TGTGCCAGCAGATTAAACAGGGAAAACACCATATATTTT. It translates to CASRLNRENTIYF.

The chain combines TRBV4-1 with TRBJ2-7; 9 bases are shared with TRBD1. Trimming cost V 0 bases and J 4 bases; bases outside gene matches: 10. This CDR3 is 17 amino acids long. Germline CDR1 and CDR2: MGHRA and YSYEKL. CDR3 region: CASSQESFGTGLYEQYF. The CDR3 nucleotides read TGCGCCAGCAGCCAAGAAAGTTTCGGGACAGGGCTGTACGAGCAGTACTTC.

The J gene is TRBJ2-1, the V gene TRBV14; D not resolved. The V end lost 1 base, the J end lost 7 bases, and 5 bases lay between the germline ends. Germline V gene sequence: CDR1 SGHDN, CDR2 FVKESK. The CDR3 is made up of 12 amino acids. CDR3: CASSQVTNEQFF. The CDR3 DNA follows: TGTGCCAGCAGCCAAGTCACAAATGAGCAGTTCTTC.

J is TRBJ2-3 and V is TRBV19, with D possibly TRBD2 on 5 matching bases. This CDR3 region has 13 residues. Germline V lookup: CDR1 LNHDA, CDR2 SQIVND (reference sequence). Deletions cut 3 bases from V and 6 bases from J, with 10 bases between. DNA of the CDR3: TGTGCCAGTAGTATGGCTAGCCCCGATACGCAGTATTTT. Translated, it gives CASSMASPDTQYF.

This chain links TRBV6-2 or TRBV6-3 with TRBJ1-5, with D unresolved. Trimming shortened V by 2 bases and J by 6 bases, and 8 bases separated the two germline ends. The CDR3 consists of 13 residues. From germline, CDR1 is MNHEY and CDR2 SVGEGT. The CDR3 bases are TGTGCCAGCAGTTACATGGGCTCTCAGCCCCAGCATTTT. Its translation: CASSYMGSQPQHF.

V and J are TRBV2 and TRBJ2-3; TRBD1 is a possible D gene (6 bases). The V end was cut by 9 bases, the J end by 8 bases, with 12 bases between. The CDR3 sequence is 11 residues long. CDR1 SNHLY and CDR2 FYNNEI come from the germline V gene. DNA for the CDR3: TGTGCCAGTCGGGAAGGGGGTACGCAGTATTTT. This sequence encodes CASREGGTQYF. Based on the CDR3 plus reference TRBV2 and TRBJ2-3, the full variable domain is EPEVTQTPSHQVTQMGQEVILRCVPISNHLYFYWYRQILGQKVEFLVSFYNNEISEKSEIFDDQFSVERPDGSNFTLKIRSTKLEDSAMYFCASREGGTQYFGPGTRLTVL.

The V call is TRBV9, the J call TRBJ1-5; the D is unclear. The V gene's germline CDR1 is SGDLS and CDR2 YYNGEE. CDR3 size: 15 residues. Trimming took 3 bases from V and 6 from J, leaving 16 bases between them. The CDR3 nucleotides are TGTGCCAGCAGCGGGGGAACCGAGGGCGGTCAGCCCCAGCATTTT. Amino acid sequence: CASSGGTEGGQPQHF.

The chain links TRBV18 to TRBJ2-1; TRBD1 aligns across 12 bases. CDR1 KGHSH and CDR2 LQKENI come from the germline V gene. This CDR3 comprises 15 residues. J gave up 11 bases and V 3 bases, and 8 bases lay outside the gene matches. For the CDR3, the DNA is TGTGCCAGCTCACCGACCGGGACAGGGGGCGAGAAGCAGTTCTTC. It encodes CASSPTGTGGEKQFF.

CDR3 amino acids: CASISMNTEAFF. CDR3 DNA sequence: TGCGCCAGCATATCTATGAACACTGAAGCTTTCTTT. V is TRBV4-1 and J is TRBJ1-1; D is uncertain. Trimming stripped 7 bases from V and 0 bases from J, with 6 bases between. CDR3 length: 12 amino acids. The germline gives CDR1 MGHRA, CDR2 YSYEKL.

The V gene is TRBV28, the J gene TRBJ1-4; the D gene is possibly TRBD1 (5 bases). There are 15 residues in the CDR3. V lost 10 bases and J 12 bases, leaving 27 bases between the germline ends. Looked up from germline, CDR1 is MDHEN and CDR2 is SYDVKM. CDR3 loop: CAILSPSQGGYQLFF. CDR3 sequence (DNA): TGTGCCATCCTGAGTCCCAGTCAGGGAGGATACCAACTGTTTTTT. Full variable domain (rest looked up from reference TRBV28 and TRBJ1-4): DVKVTQSSRYLVKRTGEKVFLECVQDMDHENMFWYRQDPGLGLRLIYFSYDVKMKEKGDIPEGYSVSREKKERFSLILESASTNQTSMYLCAILSPSQGGYQLFFGSGTQLSVL.

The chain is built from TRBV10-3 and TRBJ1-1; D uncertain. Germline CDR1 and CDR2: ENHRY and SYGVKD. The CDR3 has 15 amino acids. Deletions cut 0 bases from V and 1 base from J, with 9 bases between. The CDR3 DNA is TGTGCCATCAGTGAGTCACAACGGGGGAACACTGAAGCTTTCTTT. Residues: CAISESQRGNTEAFF.

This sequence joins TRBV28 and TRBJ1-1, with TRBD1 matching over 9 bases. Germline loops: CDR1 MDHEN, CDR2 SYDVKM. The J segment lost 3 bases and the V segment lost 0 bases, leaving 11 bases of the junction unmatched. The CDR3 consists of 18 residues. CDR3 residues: CASSLWGTGMGRDTEAFF. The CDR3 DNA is TGTGCCAGCAGTTTATGGGGGACAGGGATGGGGAGGGACACTGAAGCTTTCTTT.

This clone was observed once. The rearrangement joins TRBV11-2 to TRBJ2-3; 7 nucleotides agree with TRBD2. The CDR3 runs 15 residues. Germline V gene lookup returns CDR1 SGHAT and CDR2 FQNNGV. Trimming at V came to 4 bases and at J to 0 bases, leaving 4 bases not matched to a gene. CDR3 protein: CASSSRETSTDTQYF. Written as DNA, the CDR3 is TGTGCCAGCAGCTCGCGGGAGACCAGCACAGATACGCAGTATTTT.

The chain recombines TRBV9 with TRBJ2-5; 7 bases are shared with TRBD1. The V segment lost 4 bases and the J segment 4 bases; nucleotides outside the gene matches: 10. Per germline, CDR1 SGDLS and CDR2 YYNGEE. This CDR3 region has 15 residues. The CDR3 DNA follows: TGTGCCAGCAGCTCCCAGGGGGTACGGGGAGAGACCCAGTACTTC. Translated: CASSSQGVRGETQYF.

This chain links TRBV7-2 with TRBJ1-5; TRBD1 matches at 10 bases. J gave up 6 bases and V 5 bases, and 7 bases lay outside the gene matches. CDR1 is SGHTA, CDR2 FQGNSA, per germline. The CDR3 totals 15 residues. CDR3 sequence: CASSAGTGEVQPQHF. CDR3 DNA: TGTGCCAGCAGCGCCGGGACAGGGGAGGTTCAGCCCCAGCATTTT. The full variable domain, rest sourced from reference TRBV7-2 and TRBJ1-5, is GAGVSQSPSNKVTEKGKDVELRCDPISGHTALYWYRQSLGQGLEFLIYFQGNSAPDKSGLPSDRFSAERTGGSVSTLTIQRTQQEDSAVYLCASSAGTGEVQPQHFGDGTRLSIL.

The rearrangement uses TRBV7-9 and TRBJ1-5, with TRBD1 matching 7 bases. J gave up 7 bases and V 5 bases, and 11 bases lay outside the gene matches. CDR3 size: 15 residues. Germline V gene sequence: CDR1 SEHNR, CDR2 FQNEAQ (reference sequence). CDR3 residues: CASSGPDRVGQPQHF. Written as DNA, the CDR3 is TGTGCCAGCAGCGGCCCCGACAGGGTAGGCCAGCCCCAGCATTTT.

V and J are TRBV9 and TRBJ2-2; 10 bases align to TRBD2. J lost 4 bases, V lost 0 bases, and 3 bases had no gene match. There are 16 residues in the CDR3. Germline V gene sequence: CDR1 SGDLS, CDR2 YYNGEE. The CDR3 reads CASSVVAGGGTGELFF. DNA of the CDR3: TGTGCCAGCAGCGTAGTAGCGGGAGGCGGCACCGGGGAGCTGTTTTTT. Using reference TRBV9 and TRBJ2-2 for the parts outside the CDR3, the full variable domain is DSGVTQTPKHLITATGQRVTLRCSPRSGDLSVYWYQQSLDQGLQFLIQYYNGEERAKGNILERFSAQQFPDLHSELNLSSLELGDSALYFCASSVVAGGGTGELFFGEGSRLTVL.

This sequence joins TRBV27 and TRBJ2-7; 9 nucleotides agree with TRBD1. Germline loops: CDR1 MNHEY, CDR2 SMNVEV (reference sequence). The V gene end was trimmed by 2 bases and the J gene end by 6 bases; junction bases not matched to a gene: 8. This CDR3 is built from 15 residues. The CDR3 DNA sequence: TGTGCCAGCAGTTTAGGGAGTGGACAGGGGCCCGAGCAGTACTTC. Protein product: CASSLGSGQGPEQYF.

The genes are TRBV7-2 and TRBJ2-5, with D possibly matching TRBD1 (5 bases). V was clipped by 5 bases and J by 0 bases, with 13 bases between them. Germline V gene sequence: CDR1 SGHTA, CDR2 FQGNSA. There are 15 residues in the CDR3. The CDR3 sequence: CASSPPQGYQETQYF. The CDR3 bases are TGTGCCAGCAGCCCGCCCCAGGGTTACCAAGAGACCCAGTACTTC.

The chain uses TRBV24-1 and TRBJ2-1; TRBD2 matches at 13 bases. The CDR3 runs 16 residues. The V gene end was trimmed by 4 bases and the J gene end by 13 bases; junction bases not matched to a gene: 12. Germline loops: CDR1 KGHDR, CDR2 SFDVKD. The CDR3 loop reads CATSEVGTSGTGPQFF. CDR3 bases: TGTGCCACCAGTGAGGTCGGGACTAGCGGGACGGGTCCCCAGTTCTTC.

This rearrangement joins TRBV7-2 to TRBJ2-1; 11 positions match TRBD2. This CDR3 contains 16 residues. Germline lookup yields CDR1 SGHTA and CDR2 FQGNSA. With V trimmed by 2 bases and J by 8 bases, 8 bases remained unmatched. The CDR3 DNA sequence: TGTGCCAGCAGCTTACCGCCCGGGACTAGCGGAGATGAGCAGTTCTTC. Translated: CASSLPPGTSGDEQFF.